The T cell receptor (beta chain) described here comes from a study of T cells in Graves' hyperthyroidism and ophthalmopathy. TCR beta CDR3 region amplification was performed from RNA transcripts. The HTBI primer set was used in a first-round RT-PCR of the TCR CDR3. TCRdb used MiXCR to reprocess the multiplex PCR reads, holding one entry per CDR3 protein. In the table there are hundreds of thousands of distinct CDR3 sequences, around 19% of which are singletons. Germline assignment: CDR1 MNHNS and CDR2 SASEGT. J lost 5 bases, V lost 9 bases, and 9 bases had no gene match. The CDR3 covers 14 residues. The sequenced sample consisted of blood. The chain links TRBV6-1 to TRBJ2-2, with 7 bases matching TRBD2. This sequence was found in a man between 45 and 60 years old with Graves' ophthalmopathy. CDR3 sequence reads: CARGVRERTGELFF. CDR3 bases: TGTGCCAGGGGGGTGCGGGAGAGAACCGGGGAGCTGTTTTTT.